A single TCR beta chain is shown here with its context. The repertoire was sequenced with immunoSEQ multiplex PCR; TCRdb's copy has only in-frame clones and lacks some. The top ten hold roughly 30% of the sample, which has about 120,000 clones, about 89% seen once. This sample is part of a study of blood T cell repertoires in COVID-19. The sequence was obtained from a woman in her 70s with acute or convalescent COVID-19. Material for sequencing was peripheral blood.

The CDR3 protein is CASSLEAGGRRRGYTF. The DNA of the CDR3 is TGTGCCAGCAGCTTAGAGGCAGGGGGCCGGCGGAGAGGCTACACCTTC. V is TRBV11-2 and J is TRBJ1-2, with 8 bases aligning to TRBD1. CDR3 length: 16 residues. Germline V gives CDR1 SGHAT, CDR2 FQNNGV. The trim removed 0 bases at V and 8 bases at J, leaving 11 bases unmatched.